Shown below are 15 T cell receptor beta chains from a single sample sequenced in a study of PD-L1 blockade in urothelial cancer. This table comes from immunoSEQ multiplex PCR, and its TCRdb copy is limited to in-frame clones, with some not included. The sample has about 35,000 clones; around 82% are singletons. Time point denoted: pretreatment peripheral blood. The sample was PBMCs, taken around atezolizumab (anti-PD-L1) treatment. These receptor sequences come from a man aged 55 to 69 with urothelial cancer.

V usage is TRBV18 and J usage is TRBJ2-7; the D gene is possibly TRBD1 (6 bases). CDR3 length: 14 amino acids. The germline V and J ends were trimmed by 6 bases and 2 bases, with 14 bases remaining between them. The germline V gene has CDR1 KGHSH and CDR2 LQKENI. Here the CDR3 DNA reads TGTGCCAGCTCTCAACGACAGGCGACCTACGAGCAGTACTTC. Its translation: CASSQRQATYEQYF.

This clone was detected a few times. This sequence joins TRBV5-4 and TRBJ1-6; D might be TRBD1 (6 bases). Germline CDR1 reads SGHNT; CDR2 reads YYREEE (reference sequence). Trimming removed 4 bases at V and 11 bases at J, with 19 bases between. The CDR3 consists of 15 residues. CDR3 sequence reads: CASSKGGDPTPPLHF. Written as DNA, the CDR3 is TGTGCCAGCAGCAAGGGGGGGGACCCCACGCCACCCCTCCACTTT.

CDR3 protein: CASSSRVVGTEAFF. The CDR3 DNA reads TGTGCCAGCAGTTCGAGGGTAGTTGGGACTGAAGCTTTCTTT. The chain carries TRBV6-6 and TRBJ1-1; D not certain. With 4 bases removed from V and 5 bases from J, the gap between germline ends came to 14 bases. CDR1 MNHNY and CDR2 SVGAGI come from the germline V gene (reference sequence). The length of the CDR3 is 14 residues.

V usage is TRBV19 and J usage is TRBJ2-5; D may be TRBD2 (5 bases). The germline CDR1 and CDR2 sequences are LNHDA and SQIVND (reference sequence). The CDR3 contains 13 residues. Trimming shortened V by 2 bases and J by 4 bases, and 8 bases separated the two germline ends. The CDR3 DNA sequence: TGTGCCAGTAGTATATCCGGGGTAGAGACCCAGTACTTC. It specifies CASSISGVETQYF.

This clone was counted a few times. The gene calls are TRBV5-1 and TRBJ1-5; 7 bases match TRBD1. The germline V gene encodes CDR1 SGHRS and CDR2 YFSETQ. The CDR3 extends over 14 amino acids. The ends lost 4 bases at V and 3 bases at J; junction bases unmatched: 4. The CDR3: CASSLGTANQPQHF. Here the CDR3 DNA reads TGCGCCAGCAGCCTCGGGACAGCCAATCAGCCCCAGCATTTT.

The J gene is TRBJ1-4, the V gene TRBV7-6; 7 bases align to TRBD1. The junction had 5 bases not matched to a gene; V was cut back by 0 bases and J by 7 bases. CDR3 size: 15 residues. Germline lookup yields CDR1 SGHVS and CDR2 FNYEAQ. The CDR3: CASSLAGTGVEKLFF. CDR3 nucleotides: TGTGCCAGCAGCTTAGCGGGAACAGGGGTTGAAAAACTGTTTTTT. Looking up the rest from reference TRBV7-6 and TRBJ1-4 gives the full variable domain: GAGVSQSPRYKVTKRGQDVALRCDPISGHVSLYWYRQALGQGPEFLTYFNYEAQQDKSGLPNDRFSAERPEGSISTLTIQRTEQRDSAMYRCASSLAGTGVEKLFFGSGTQLSVL.

The rearrangement uses TRBV28 and TRBJ2-2; possible D gene TRBD1, 5 bases. Trimming took 0 bases from V and 4 from J, leaving 9 bases between them. CDR3 length: 15 amino acids. Germline CDR1 MDHEN, CDR2 SYDVKM. The CDR3 sequence is CASSLWSGSTGELFF. Here the CDR3 DNA reads TGTGCCAGCAGTTTATGGTCAGGGTCCACCGGGGAGCTGTTTTTT.

V usage is TRBV5-1 and J usage is TRBJ2-7, with D possibly TRBD1 on 6 matching bases. This CDR3 is 14 amino acids long. Germline V gene lookup returns CDR1 SGHRS and CDR2 YFSETQ. Trimming pared 4 bases from V and 5 bases from J, leaving 16 bases between. CDR3 sequence (DNA): TGCGCCAGCAGCCTAGAGGGCAGGGGCCACGAGCAGTACTTC. It encodes CASSLEGRGHEQYF. The full variable domain, completed using reference TRBV5-1 and TRBJ2-7, is KAGVTQTPRYLIKTRGQQVTLSCSPISGHRSVSWYQQTPGQGLQFLFEYFSETQRNKGNFPGRFSGRQFSNSRSEMNVSTLELGDSALYLCASSLEGRGHEQYFGPGTRLTVT.

The gene calls are TRBV6-6 and TRBJ1-5; the match to TRBD1 covers 8 bases. J lost 0 bases, V lost 2 bases, and 3 bases had no gene match. This CDR3 is 16 amino acids long. From germline, CDR1 is MNHNY and CDR2 SVGAGI (reference sequence). Here the CDR3 reads CASSYKTGDSNQPQHF. Written as DNA, the CDR3 is TGTGCCAGCAGTTACAAGACAGGGGATAGCAATCAGCCCCAGCATTTT.

This clone was seen just once. This chain links TRBV30 with TRBJ2-5; 11 positions match TRBD2. Germline trimming cut 1 base from V and 4 bases from J; bases unmatched to any gene: 8. Per the germline V gene, CDR1 is GTSNPN and CDR2 is SVGIG (reference sequence). CDR3 length equals 16 residues. The CDR3 sequence: CAWSEGSGGARETQYF. The CDR3 DNA reads TGTGCCTGGAGTGAGGGTAGCGGGGGGGCCCGAGAGACCCAGTACTTC.

This rearrangement joins TRBV29-1 to TRBJ2-7, with D hard to call. V lost 7 bases, J lost 3 bases, and 10 bases lay in between. The CDR3 contains 11 residues. Germline V gene sequence: CDR1 SQVTM, CDR2 ANQGSEA. Written as DNA, the CDR3 is TGCAGCGCCGAGAAGAGCTACGAGCAGTACTTC. Its translation is CSAEKSYEQYF.

The chain recombines TRBV30 with TRBJ2-4, with 10 bases matching TRBD1. Unmatched junction bases numbered 9, after V lost 5 bases and J lost 11 bases. Looked up from germline, CDR1 is GTSNPN and CDR2 is SVGIG (reference sequence). This CDR3 is 13 amino acids long. The CDR3 region has the DNA TGTGCCTGGCTGAGGACAGGGGGGGGTGTTCAGTACTTC. Its protein is CAWLRTGGGVQYF. The whole variable domain, remainder taken from reference TRBV30 and TRBJ2-4, is SQTIHQWPATLVQPVGSPLSLECTVEGTSNPNLYWYRQAAGRGLQLLFYSVGIGQISSEVPQNLSASRPQDRQFILSSKKLLLSDSGFYLCAWLRTGGGVQYFGAGTRLSVL.

This rearrangement joins TRBV11-2 to TRBJ1-5; 8 bases line up with TRBD1. Germline loops: CDR1 SGHAT, CDR2 FQNNGV. The J segment lost 1 base and the V segment lost 5 bases, leaving 7 bases of the junction unmatched. The CDR3 totals 16 residues. The CDR3 region is CASSPGTGLSNQPQHF. CDR3 nucleotide sequence: TGTGCCAGCAGCCCAGGGACAGGTCTCAGCAATCAGCCCCAGCATTTT. Complete variable domain (other parts from reference TRBV11-2 and TRBJ1-5): EAGVAQSPRYKIIEKRQSVAFWCNPISGHATLYWYQQILGQGPKLLIQFQNNGVVDDSQLPKDRFSAERLKGVDSTLKIQPAKLEDSAVYLCASSPGTGLSNQPQHFGDGTRLSIL.

With respect to this clone: A junction end diverges from the germline sequence, so it may reflect a read error. The genes are TRBV19 and TRBJ2-5; tentative D call: TRBD2 (5 bases). Germline lookup yields CDR1 LNHDA and CDR2 SQIVND (reference sequence). The CDR3 spans 14 residues. CDR3 DNA sequence: TGTGCCAGTAGTATGCGAGGGTGGCAAGCGACCCAGTACTTC. Encoded protein: CASSMRGWQATQYF.

The genes are TRBV28 and TRBJ1-2; 7 bases map to TRBD1. In germline, CDR1 is MDHEN, CDR2 SYDVKM. This CDR3 is built from 11 residues. V was pared by 6 bases and J by 7 bases, with 2 bases of the junction left unmatched. The CDR3 spells CASRTGFGYTF. The DNA for the CDR3 is TGTGCCAGCAGGACAGGGTTTGGCTACACCTTC.